Reported below is one T cell receptor (beta chain). Its matching antigen is unknown. The sample is drawn from a study of CD8 T cells in ankylosing spondylitis. Findings of the study overall: There was a TCR beta motif, made of several highly homologous variants, that appeared characteristic of ankylosing spondylitis blood.

The length of the CDR3 is 14 residues. CDR1 is SEHNR, CDR2 FQNEAQ, per germline (reference sequence). V gave up 5 bases and J gave up 4 bases; unmatched junction bases: 3. As the method for making TCR beta libraries, quantitative 5'-RACE with molecular barcodes was used. MiXCR was run by TCRdb on the 5' RACE reads, yielding one entry per CDR3 protein. Of around 440,000 distinct CDR3 sequences listed, roughly a sixth are singletons. This clonotype was obtained from a male donor with ankylosing spondylitis. The rearrangement links TRBV7-9 to TRBJ2-1; 9 positions agree with TRBD2. The sequenced material came from blood, either unsorted or a sorted T cell fraction (not recorded which). Here the CDR3 DNA reads TGTGCCAGCAGCCTGAGCGGGAGGTACAATGAGCAGTTCTTC. As protein: CASSLSGRYNEQFF. The full variable domain, rest sourced from reference TRBV7-9 and TRBJ2-1, is DTGVSQNPRHKITKRGQNVTFRCDPISEHNRLYWYRQTLGQGPEFLTYFQNEAQLEKSRLLSDRFSAERPKGSFSTLEIQRTEQGDSAMYLCASSLSGRYNEQFFGPGTRLTVL.